This note documents a single T cell receptor beta chain sequence. Its antigen is unidentified. A read error may account for a junction end that differs from germline. This entry is derived from a study of tumor and adjacent non-tumor tissue in lung cancer. Whole-study context: Histology: eleven to twelve adenocarcinoma, a couple of squamous cell carcinoma, 1 small cell lung cancer. Aged roughly 31 to 85 years, patients included nine to ten men and a few women with stage I to III disease. Study-level results: Tumor tissue had significantly higher TCR diversity than normal lung.

TCRbeta libraries were built with three rounds of nested PCR, modified from ARM-PCR. TCRdb reprocessed the multiplex PCR reads via MiXCR and lists one record per CDR3 protein. Of 110,000 or so distinct CDR3 sequences in the sample, roughly 80% are singletons; the top ten hold 37%. No cell sorting was done before RNA was extracted from the tissue. Germline loops: CDR1 SQVTM, CDR2 ANQGSEA. The CDR3 sequence is 15 residues long. Input material: lung tumor tissue. The chain couples TRBV29-1 to TRBJ2-1; D ambiguous. This clonotype originated in a woman aged 55-69 years with non-small cell lung cancer. The CDR3 loop reads CSLMGQLESYNEQSF. CDR3 DNA: TGCAGCCTCATGGGTCAGCTGGAGTCCTACAATGAGCAGTCCTTC.